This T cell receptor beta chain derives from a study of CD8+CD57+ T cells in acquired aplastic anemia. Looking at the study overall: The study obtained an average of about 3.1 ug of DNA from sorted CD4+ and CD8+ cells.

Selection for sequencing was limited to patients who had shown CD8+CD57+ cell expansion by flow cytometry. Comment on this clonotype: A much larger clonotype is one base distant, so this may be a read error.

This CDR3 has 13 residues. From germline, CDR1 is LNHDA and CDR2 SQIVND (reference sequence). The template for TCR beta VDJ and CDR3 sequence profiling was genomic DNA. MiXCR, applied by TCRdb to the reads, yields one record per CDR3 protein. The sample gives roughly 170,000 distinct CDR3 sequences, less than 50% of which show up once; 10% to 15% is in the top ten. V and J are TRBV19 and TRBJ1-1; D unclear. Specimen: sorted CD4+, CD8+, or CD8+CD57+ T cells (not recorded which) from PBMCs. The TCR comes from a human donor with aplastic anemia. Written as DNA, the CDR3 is TGTGCCAGTACCCTCGTCATGAACACTGAAGCTCTCTTT. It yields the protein CASTLVMNTEALF. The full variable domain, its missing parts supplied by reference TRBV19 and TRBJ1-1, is DGGITQSPKYLFRKEGQNVTLSCEQNLNHDAMYWYRQDPGQGLRLIYYSQIVNDFQKGDIAEGYSVSREKKESFPLTVTSAQKNPTAFYLCASTLVMNTEALFGQGTRLTVV.